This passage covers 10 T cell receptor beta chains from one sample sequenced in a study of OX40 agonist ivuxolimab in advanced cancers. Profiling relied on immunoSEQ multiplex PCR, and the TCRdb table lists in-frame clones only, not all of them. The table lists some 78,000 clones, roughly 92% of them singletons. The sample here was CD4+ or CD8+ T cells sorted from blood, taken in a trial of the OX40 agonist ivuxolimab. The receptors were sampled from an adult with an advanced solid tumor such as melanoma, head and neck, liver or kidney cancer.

Here the CDR3 DNA reads TGTGCCAGTAGTTCGCAACAGGGGGATGGCTACACCTTC. It specifies CASSSQQGDGYTF. The V gene is TRBV19, the J gene TRBJ1-2; 8 bases match TRBD1. There are 13 residues in the CDR3. J was trimmed by 6 bases and V by 5 bases; bases with no gene match: 5. Germline V gene lookup returns CDR1 LNHDA and CDR2 SQIVND (reference sequence).

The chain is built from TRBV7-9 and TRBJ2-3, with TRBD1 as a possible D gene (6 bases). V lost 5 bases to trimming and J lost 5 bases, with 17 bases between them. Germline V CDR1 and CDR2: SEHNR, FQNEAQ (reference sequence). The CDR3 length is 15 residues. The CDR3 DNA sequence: TGTGCCAGCAGCCCACGGAAGACAGGTCTAGATACGCAGTATTTT. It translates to CASSPRKTGLDTQYF.

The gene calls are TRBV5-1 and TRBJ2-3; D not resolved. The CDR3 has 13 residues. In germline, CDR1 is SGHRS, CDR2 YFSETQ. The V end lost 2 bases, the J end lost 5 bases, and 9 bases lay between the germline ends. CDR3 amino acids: CASSFLVGDTQYF. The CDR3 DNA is TGCGCCAGCAGCTTCCTCGTTGGAGATACGCAGTATTTT.

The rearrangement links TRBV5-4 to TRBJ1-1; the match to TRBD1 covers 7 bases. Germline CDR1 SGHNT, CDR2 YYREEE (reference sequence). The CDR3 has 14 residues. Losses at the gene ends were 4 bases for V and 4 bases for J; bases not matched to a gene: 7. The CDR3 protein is CASSPSQGRTEAFF. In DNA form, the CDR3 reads TGTGCCAGCAGCCCCTCACAGGGGCGCACTGAAGCTTTCTTT.

CDR3 in amino acids: CAWSDIRGDQPQHF. CDR3 nucleotides: TGTGCCTGGAGCGATATCCGGGGGGATCAGCCCCAGCATTTT. The rearrangement uses TRBV30 and TRBJ1-5; TRBD1 is a possible D gene (5 bases). The germline V and J ends were trimmed by 3 bases and 5 bases, with 14 bases remaining between them. The CDR3 runs to 14 residues. Germline CDR1 is GTSNPN and CDR2 is SVGIG (reference sequence). Filled out from reference TRBV30 and TRBJ1-5, the complete variable domain reads SQTIHQWPATLVQPVGSPLSLECTVEGTSNPNLYWYRQAAGRGLQLLFYSVGIGQISSEVPQNLSASRPQDRQFILSSKKLLLSDSGFYLCAWSDIRGDQPQHFGDGTRLSIL.

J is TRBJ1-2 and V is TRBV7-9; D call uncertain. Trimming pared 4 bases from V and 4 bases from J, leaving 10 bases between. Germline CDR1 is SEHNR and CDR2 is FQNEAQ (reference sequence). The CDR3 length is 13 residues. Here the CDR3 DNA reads TGTGCCAGCAGCTATACAGAAGCCTATGGCTACACCTTC. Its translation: CASSYTEAYGYTF.

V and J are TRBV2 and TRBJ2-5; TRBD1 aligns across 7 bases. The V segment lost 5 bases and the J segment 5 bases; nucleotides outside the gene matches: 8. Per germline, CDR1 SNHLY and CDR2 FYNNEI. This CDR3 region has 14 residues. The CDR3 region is CASSSPGGTETQYF. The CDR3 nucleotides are TGTGCCAGCAGTTCCCCAGGGGGTACGGAGACCCAGTACTTC.

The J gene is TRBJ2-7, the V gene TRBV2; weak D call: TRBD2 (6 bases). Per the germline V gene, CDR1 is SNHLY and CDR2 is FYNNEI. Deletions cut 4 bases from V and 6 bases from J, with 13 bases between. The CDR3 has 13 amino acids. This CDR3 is CASSAEGLGEQYF. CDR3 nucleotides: TGTGCCAGCAGTGCGGAGGGTTTAGGCGAGCAGTACTTC.

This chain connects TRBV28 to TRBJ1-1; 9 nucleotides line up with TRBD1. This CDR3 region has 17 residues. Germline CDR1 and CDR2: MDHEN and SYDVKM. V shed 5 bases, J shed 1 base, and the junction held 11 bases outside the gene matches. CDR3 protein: CASSVRDRVWGNTEAFF. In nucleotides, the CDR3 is TGTGCCAGCAGTGTCCGGGACAGGGTATGGGGGAACACTGAAGCTTTCTTT.

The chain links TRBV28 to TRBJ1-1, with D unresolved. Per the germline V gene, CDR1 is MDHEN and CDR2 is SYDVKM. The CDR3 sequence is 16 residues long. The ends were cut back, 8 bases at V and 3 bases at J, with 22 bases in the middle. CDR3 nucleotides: TGTGCCAGCTTTACTCGAACTCGGCGAGGATACACTGAAGCTTTCTTT. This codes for CASFTRTRRGYTEAFF.